These T cell receptor beta chains were read from a single sample in a study of T cell responses to AZD1222 COVID-19 vaccine. Clones were read by immunoSEQ multiplex PCR, and TCRdb kept only the in-frame ones, dropping some. The repertoire holds tens of thousands of clones, with around nine tenths as singletons. Here the sequenced sample was peripheral blood, taken on day 0 of MenACWY control vaccination. These TCRs come from an adult in good health. Each CDR3 is given with its conserved first and last residue. The D gene is left open where the match is weak. A clone size is listed for some rows: how often the clone was seen (once, few, many), or a class if it is expanded.

clone_size j_call v_call d_call cdr3_aa cdr3_nt
NA TRBJ1-5 TRBV7-9 NA CASSPPDYPQGMPQHF TGTGCCAGCAGCCCGCCGGACTATCCCCAAGGTATGCCCCAGCATTTT
NA TRBJ2-1 TRBV27 NA CASSLRTGYNEQFF TGTGCCAGCAGTTTAAGGACGGGATACAATGAGCAGTTCTTC
NA TRBJ2-1 TRBV14 TRBD1 CASSQDARVRGHEQFF TGTGCCAGCAGCCAAGATGCCCGGGTTAGGGGGCATGAGCAGTTCTTC
NA TRBJ2-1 TRBV6-1 NA CASSVLGRGGEYNEQFF TGTGCCAGCAGTGTCCTTGGGCGGGGCGGGGAATACAATGAGCAGTTCTTC
NA TRBJ2-4 TRBV19 NA CASSIAQNLAKNIQYF TGTGCCAGTAGTATAGCACAGAACCTAGCCAAAAACATTCAGTACTTC
NA TRBJ2-1 TRBV6-6 NA CASRAGLQKQFF TGTGCCAGCAGGGCGGGGCTACAAAAGCAGTTCTTC
NA TRBJ2-7 TRBV5-6 NA CASSYRFYEQYF TGTGCCAGCAGCTACAGATTCTACGAGCAGTACTTC
NA TRBJ2-7 TRBV28 TRBD2 CASSSTGGTYEQYF TGTGCCAGCAGTTCGACGGGAGGCACCTACGAGCAGTACTTC
NA TRBJ2-5 TRBV27 NA CASSHSDRTQETQYF TGTGCCAGCAGCCACTCAGACAGGACCCAAGAGACCCAGTACTTC
NA TRBJ1-1 TRBV29-1 NA CSVAEESDTEAFF TGCAGCGTTGCGGAGGAAAGCGACACTGAAGCTTTCTTT
NA TRBJ2-7 TRBV6-5 NA CASSYSLRLMAYEQYF TGTGCCAGCAGTTACTCGCTCCGTCTAATGGCCTACGAGCAGTACTTC
NA TRBJ1-4 TRBV7-2 NA CASSLMARGSGEKLFF TGTGCCAGCAGCTTAATGGCACGCGGCAGCGGGGAAAAACTGTTTTTT
NA TRBJ2-5 TRBV3-1/TRBV3-2 NA CASRGLFSTWETQYF TGTGCCAGCAGGGGTTTGTTTTCTACGTGGGAGACCCAGTACTTC
NA TRBJ2-2 TRBV14 NA CASSPPNTGELFF TGTGCCAGCAGCCCACCTAACACCGGGGAGCTGTTTTTT
NA TRBJ1-1 TRBV28 TRBD1 CASSLGQGWTEAFF TGTGCCAGCAGTTTAGGACAGGGTTGGACTGAAGCTTTCTTT
NA TRBJ1-1 TRBV6-2/TRBV6-3 NA CASSYGTSTAEAFF TGTGCCAGCAGTTATGGGACTTCCACGGCTGAAGCTTTCTTT
NA TRBJ2-3 TRBV7-9 NA CASSFSTPTDTQYF TGTGCCAGCAGCTTCAGTACTCCCACAGATACGCAGTATTTT
NA TRBJ1-5 TRBV6-2/TRBV6-3 NA CASSPQENQPQHF TGTGCCAGCAGTCCGCAGGAAAATCAGCCCCAGCATTTT
NA TRBJ1-1 TRBV19 NA CASSLHAGVNTEAFF TGTGCCAGTAGTCTACACGCAGGAGTGAACACTGAAGCTTTCTTT
NA TRBJ2-1 TRBV7-6 NA CASSCHGWSSYNEQFF TGTGCCAGCAGCTGTCACGGTTGGAGCTCCTACAATGAGCAGTTCTTC
NA TRBJ1-1 TRBV15 NA CATSSQGTEAFF TGTGCCACCAGCAGCCAGGGGACTGAAGCTTTCTTT
NA TRBJ1-2 TRBV7-9 NA CASSPIEVGVNYGYTF TGTGCCAGCAGCCCTATCGAGGTGGGGGTTAACTATGGCTACACCTTC
NA TRBJ1-1 TRBV6-6 NA CASSYPGSEAFF TGTGCCAGCAGTTACCCCGGATCTGAAGCTTTCTTT
NA TRBJ2-7 TRBV28 NA CASSPRGTHEQYF TGTGCCAGCAGCCCAAGGGGGACCCACGAGCAGTACTTC
NA TRBJ1-5 TRBV7-9 NA CASSRGYSNQPQHF TGTGCCAGCAGCAGGGGTTATAGCAATCAGCCCCAGCATTTT
NA TRBJ1-2 TRBV27 TRBD1 CASSRQGLSYGYTF TGTGCCAGCAGTCGACAGGGTCTGAGCTATGGCTACACCTTC
NA TRBJ2-7 TRBV11-3 NA CASSLGDEQYF TGTGCCAGCAGCTTAGGGGACGAGCAGTACTTC
NA TRBJ2-7 TRBV5-1 NA CASSLQGSSYEQYF TGCGCCAGCAGCTTGCAAGGGAGCTCCTACGAGCAGTACTTC
NA TRBJ2-7 TRBV6-2/TRBV6-3 NA CASSPRATYEQYF TGTGCCAGCAGCCCCCGGGCCACCTACGAGCAGTACTTC
NA TRBJ2-5 TRBV18 NA CASSPPSGRETQYF TGTGCCAGCTCACCTCCTTCAGGGAGAGAGACCCAGTACTTC
NA TRBJ2-7 TRBV28 NA CASSGQPSSYEQYF TGTGCCAGCAGCGGACAACCGAGCTCCTACGAGCAGTACTTC
NA TRBJ1-2 TRBV5-1 TRBD1 CASSSDRSWLGYTF TGCGCCAGCAGCTCGGACAGGTCTTGGTTAGGCTACACCTTC
NA TRBJ1-5 TRBV10-2 NA CASSEGTVGNQPQHF TGCGCCAGCAGCGAAGGAACGGTAGGCAATCAGCCCCAGCATTTT
few TRBJ1-6 TRBV5-1 NA CASSLATSRSPLHF TGCGCCAGCAGCTTGGCCACTTCCCGATCGCCCCTCCACTTT
NA TRBJ1-6 TRBV6-6 NA CASSLNSPLHF TGTGCCAGCAGCCTAAATTCACCCCTCCACTTT
NA TRBJ2-7 TRBV24-1 NA CATSDIYEQYF TGTGCCACCAGTGATATCTACGAGCAGTACTTC
once TRBJ1-5 TRBV7-2 NA CASSSHASTSNQPQHF TGTGCCAGCAGCTCGCACGCCTCGACTAGCAATCAGCCCCAGCATTTT
NA TRBJ2-1 TRBV28 NA CASKRGGVEQFF TGTGCCAGCAAGAGAGGCGGCGTTGAGCAGTTCTTC
few TRBJ2-7 TRBV10-3 TRBD2 CAISESNGGYEQYF TGTGCCATCAGTGAGTCGAACGGGGGGTACGAGCAGTACTTC
once TRBJ2-5 TRBV30 NA CAWGGWGETQYF TGTGCCTGGGGGGGCTGGGGGGAGACCCAGTACTTC
NA TRBJ1-1 TRBV19 NA CASRPVRVGNTEAFF TGTGCCAGTAGACCGGTGCGGGTAGGGAACACTGAAGCTTTCTTT